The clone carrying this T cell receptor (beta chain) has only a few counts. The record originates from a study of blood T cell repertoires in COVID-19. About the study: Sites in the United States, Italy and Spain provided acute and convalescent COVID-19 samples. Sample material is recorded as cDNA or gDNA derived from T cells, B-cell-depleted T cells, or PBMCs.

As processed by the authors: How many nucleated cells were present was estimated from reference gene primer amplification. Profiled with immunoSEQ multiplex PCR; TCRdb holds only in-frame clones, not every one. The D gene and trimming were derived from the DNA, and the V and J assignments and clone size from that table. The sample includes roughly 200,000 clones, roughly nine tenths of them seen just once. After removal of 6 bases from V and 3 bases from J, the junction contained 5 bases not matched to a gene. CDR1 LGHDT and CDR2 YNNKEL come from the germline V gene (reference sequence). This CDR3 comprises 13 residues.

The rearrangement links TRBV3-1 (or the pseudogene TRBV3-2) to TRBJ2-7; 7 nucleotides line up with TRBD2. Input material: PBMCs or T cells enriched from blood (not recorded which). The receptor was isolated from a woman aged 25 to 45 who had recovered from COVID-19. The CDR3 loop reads CASSRTRGYEQYF. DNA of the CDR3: TGTGCCAGCAGTCGGACTAGGGGCTACGAGCAGTACTTC.